The clone carrying this T cell receptor (beta chain) was found once. This sample is drawn from a study of blood T cell repertoires in COVID-19. TCRdb's table, derived via immunoSEQ multiplex PCR, lists solely in-frame clones and lacks some. The sample carries fewer than 40,000 clones, 79% recorded once. V lost 3 bases to trimming and J lost 0 bases; unmatched junction nucleotides: 12. Germline lookup yields CDR1 SGHRS and CDR2 YFSETQ. The CDR3 runs 18 residues. The source is a man between 65 and 85 years old with acute or convalescent COVID-19. V and J are TRBV5-1 and TRBJ2-1, with 7 bases that match TRBD1. Sequences were obtained from peripheral blood. CDR3 in amino acids: CASSSTPPGQSSYNEQFF. The CDR3 nucleotides read TGCGCCAGCAGCTCCACACCCCCGGGACAGAGCTCCTACAATGAGCAGTTCTTC.